A single sample gave rise to the 20 T cell receptor beta chains below, sequenced in a study of blood T cell repertoires in COVID-19 (dated by TCRdb to 2018 to 2020). The method behind the library was the immunoSEQ multiplex PCR assay. TCRdb took over this immuneACCESS table, retaining in-frame rearrangements with V and J assigned. Such tables are incomplete; in checked studies, under half of the missing clones stem from an unresolved V gene, and the remainder is unexplained. For this sample the table gives about 150,000 clones, of which about four fifths were detected only once. The ten largest make up 3.7% of the sample. Specimen: peripheral blood. The receptor source for this set is a woman of 80 years or more with acute or convalescent COVID-19.

The chain joins TRBV7-6 to TRBJ2-1; 10 bases align to TRBD1. Germline CDR1 SGHVS, CDR2 FNYEAQ. The CDR3 is 15 residues long. The J segment lost 9 bases and the V segment lost 6 bases, leaving 11 bases of the junction unmatched. This CDR3 is CASRNRQGAGSEQFF. CDR3 nucleotide sequence: TGTGCCAGCAGAAATAGACAGGGGGCGGGGAGTGAGCAGTTCTTC. The full variable domain, completed using reference TRBV7-6 and TRBJ2-1, is GAGVSQSPRYKVTKRGQDVALRCDPISGHVSLYWYRQALGQGPEFLTYFNYEAQQDKSGLPNDRFSAERPEGSISTLTIQRTEQRDSAMYRCASRNRQGAGSEQFFGPGTRLTVL.

This chain connects TRBV5-3 to TRBJ1-2; unclear D gene. TRBV5-3 is identified as an open reading frame with a role that is uncertain. Trimming cost V 1 base and J 0 bases, with 13 bases left between them. This CDR3 contains 16 residues. The CDR3 DNA follows: TGTGCCAGAAGCTTGCGTGGCAACACCTCTAACTATGGCTACACCTTC. Its translation is CARSLRGNTSNYGYTF.

The chain is built from TRBV2 and TRBJ2-1, with TRBD2 identical over 10 bases. CDR3 length equals 14 residues. V was pared by 7 bases and J by 6 bases, with 6 bases of the junction left unmatched. Germline lookup yields CDR1 SNHLY and CDR2 FYNNEI. CDR3 DNA: TGTGCCAGCACACCTAGCGGGAGATCCAATGAGCAGTTCTTC. It translates to CASTPSGRSNEQFF.

This clone was counted only a few times. The CDR3 reads CASSLASPPRGNYGYTF. The CDR3 DNA reads TGTGCCAGCAGCTTAGCGTCCCCACCAAGAGGGAACTATGGCTACACCTTC. This chain uses TRBV7-2 with TRBJ1-2; no definite D call. Germline V gene data show CDR1 as SGHTA and CDR2 as FQGNSA. The V and J ends lost 0 bases and 2 bases respectively, with 16 bases between them. CDR3 size: 17 residues.

The gene calls are TRBV6-2 or TRBV6-3 and TRBJ2-7, with 11 bases matching TRBD2. Per the germline V gene, CDR1 is MNHEY and CDR2 is SVGEGT. The CDR3 has 15 amino acids. Germline trimming cut 5 bases from V and 2 bases from J; bases unmatched to any gene: 5. As DNA, the CDR3 is TGTGCCAGCAGTCGTAGACTAGCGGGAACCTACGAGCAGTACTTC. Translating it yields CASSRRLAGTYEQYF.

V and J are TRBV27 and TRBJ1-1, with 8 bases aligning to TRBD1. Looked up from germline, CDR1 is MNHEY and CDR2 is SMNVEV (reference sequence). V trimming: 5 bases; J trimming: 5 bases; junction bases outside the gene matches: 7. The CDR3 extends over 14 amino acids. In nucleotides, the CDR3 is TGTGCCAGCAGTCCCAGACAGGGGCGGACTGAAGCTTTCTTT. Protein sequence: CASSPRQGRTEAFF.

CDR3: CATSDSSGGTARSEQFF. CDR3 coding DNA: TGTGCCACCAGTGATTCTAGCGGGGGGACCGCACGTAGTGAGCAGTTCTTC. The rearrangement uses TRBV24-1 and TRBJ2-1; TRBD2 matches at 11 bases. Germline-derived CDR1 and CDR2 are KGHDR and SFDVKD. Trimming took 2 bases from V and 9 from J; bases not matched to a gene: 11. The CDR3 contains 17 residues.

This clone has more than one count but fewer than ten. J is TRBJ1-2 and V is TRBV12-3 or TRBV12-4; D gene uncertain. The CDR3 is 13 amino acids. With 5 bases removed from V and 7 bases from J, the gap between germline ends came to 14 bases. DNA of the CDR3: TGTGCCAGCAGTCTCTGGAGGATCGGTGGCTACACCTTC. Encoded protein: CASSLWRIGGYTF.

The V gene is TRBV11-2, the J gene TRBJ2-1, with D possibly TRBD2 on 6 matching bases. This CDR3 comprises 15 residues. V was cut by 6 bases and J by 5 bases, with 17 bases left in between. The germline V gene encodes CDR1 SGHAT and CDR2 FQNNGV. The chain's CDR3 is CASSPGAGTHNEQFF. DNA of the CDR3: TGTGCCAGCAGTCCCGGAGCCGGGACTCACAATGAGCAGTTCTTC.

This clone was recorded once. The chain is built from TRBV7-3 and TRBJ2-2; D is unresolved. With 4 bases removed from V and 12 bases from J, the gap between germline ends came to 18 bases. The CDR3 sequence is 14 residues long. From germline, CDR1 is SGHTA and CDR2 FQGTGA. CDR3 amino acids: CASSSGVSPIQLFF. The DNA for the CDR3 is TGTGCCAGCAGCTCCGGAGTGTCCCCTATACAGCTGTTTTTT.

This sequence joins TRBV7-6 and TRBJ1-1; D not certain. CDR1 is SGHVS and CDR2 is FNYEAQ in the germline V gene. CDR3 length: 13 amino acids. V lost 3 bases, J lost 1 base, and 6 bases lay in between. The CDR3 reads CASSFSQNTEAFF. The CDR3 nucleotides are TGTGCCAGCAGCTTTTCCCAGAACACTGAAGCTTTCTTT. Variable domain in full (rest from reference TRBV7-6 and TRBJ1-1): GAGVSQSPRYKVTKRGQDVALRCDPISGHVSLYWYRQALGQGPEFLTYFNYEAQQDKSGLPNDRFSAERPEGSISTLTIQRTEQRDSAMYRCASSFSQNTEAFFGQGTRLTVV.

This sequence joins TRBV7-2 and TRBJ2-3, with 9 positions matching TRBD2. Germline CDR1 SGHTA, CDR2 FQGNSA. Trimming removed 1 base from V and 3 bases from J; junction bases left unmatched: 11. This CDR3 contains 18 residues. The CDR3 region is CASSLDVAGGLRTDTQYF. The CDR3 DNA reads TGTGCCAGCAGCTTAGACGTGGCGGGGGGGCTAAGGACAGATACGCAGTATTTT.

This clone was seen only once. CDR3 amino acids: CASNQLRGRENDTQYF. In nucleotides, the CDR3 is TGTGCCAGCAACCAACTTAGGGGTCGGGAGAATGATACGCAGTATTTT. V and J are TRBV5-4 and TRBJ2-3; maybe TRBD2 (6 bases). The V gene lost 6 bases and the J gene lost 6 bases, with 23 bases spanning the gap. CDR1 and CDR2 from the germline V gene are SGHNT and YYREEE (reference sequence). The CDR3 runs to 16 residues.

This chain uses TRBV5-3 with TRBJ1-3; D gene unclear. TRBV5-3 is noted as an ORF with a role that remains uncertain. V gave up 6 bases and J gave up 8 bases, with 18 bases separating them. CDR3 size: 14 residues. The CDR3 DNA reads TGTGCCAGAAAAAAGGAGGCGCCGGAGTACACCATATATTTT. Encoded protein: CARKKEAPEYTIYF.

This clone has a handful of counts. The gene calls are TRBV18 and TRBJ2-3, with 9 nucleotides matching TRBD2. Germline CDR1 and CDR2: KGHSH and LQKENI. The CDR3 length is 17 residues. After removal of 4 bases from V and 5 bases from J, the junction contained 13 bases not matched to a gene. The CDR3 spells CASSLISIAGAGDTQYF. The DNA for the CDR3 is TGTGCCAGCTCACTCATCAGCATAGCGGGAGCGGGAGATACGCAGTATTTT.

CDR3 residues: CASSPGGGLGRDTQYF. CDR3 nucleotides: TGTGCCAGTAGCCCGGGCGGAGGGCTGGGGAGGGATACGCAGTATTTT. The V gene is TRBV19, the J gene TRBJ2-3; TRBD2 might be the D (6 bases). V was pared by 6 bases and J by 6 bases, with 22 bases between. Germline V lookup: CDR1 LNHDA, CDR2 SQIVND (reference sequence). The CDR3 totals 16 residues. Looking up the rest from reference TRBV19 and TRBJ2-3 gives the full variable domain: DGGITQSPKYLFRKEGQNVTLSCEQNLNHDAMYWYRQDPGQGLRLIYYSQIVNDFQKGDIAEGYSVSREKKESFPLTVTSAQKNPTAFYLCASSPGGGLGRDTQYFGPGTRLTVL.

The chain combines TRBV5-1 with TRBJ2-2; D not certain. Trimming pared 0 bases from V and 3 bases from J, leaving 15 bases between. Germline CDR1 reads SGHRS; CDR2 reads YFSETQ. This CDR3 spans 17 amino acids. The CDR3 bases are TGCGCCAGCAGCTTGGCCAGAAGCAACGGAGACACCGGGGAGCTGTTTTTT. Residues: CASSLARSNGDTGELFF. Together with reference TRBV5-1 and TRBJ2-2, the CDR3 gives the full variable domain: KAGVTQTPRYLIKTRGQQVTLSCSPISGHRSVSWYQQTPGQGLQFLFEYFSETQRNKGNFPGRFSGRQFSNSRSEMNVSTLELGDSALYLCASSLARSNGDTGELFFGEGSRLTVL.

V usage is TRBV5-1 and J usage is TRBJ1-5, with 8 bases that match TRBD1. This CDR3 comprises 15 residues. J lost 4 bases, V lost 1 base, and 4 bases had no gene match. Germline V CDR1 and CDR2: SGHRS, YFSETQ. CDR3 DNA: TGCGCCAGCAGCTTGACGGGACAGGAAAATCAGCCCCAGCATTTT. This translates into CASSLTGQENQPQHF.

This clone was observed a few times. CDR3 DNA: TGTGCCAGCACCGAGACAGGGCTGAACACTGAAGCTTTCTTT. Translating it yields CASTETGLNTEAFF. The chain carries TRBV6-5 and TRBJ1-1; 7 bases map to TRBD1. The germline gives CDR1 MNHEY, CDR2 SVGAGI. V lost 7 bases, J lost 0 bases, and 5 bases stayed unmatched. The CDR3 is 14 amino acids.

Only a few counts were recorded for this clone. The sample has other DNA sequences that encode this CDR3 too. The gene calls are TRBV5-1 and TRBJ2-5, with D possibly TRBD1 on 5 matching bases. CDR1 and CDR2 (germline): SGHRS, YFSETQ. The CDR3 extends over 14 amino acids. Trimming stripped 0 bases from V and 2 bases from J, with 8 bases between. CDR3 coding DNA: TGCGCCAGCAGCTTGGGTAGGGGACAAGAGACCCAGTACTTC. This encodes CASSLGRGQETQYF.